Each of the 23 T cell receptor beta chains below was sequenced from the same sample in a study of blood T cell repertoires in COVID-19. Sequencing was performed with immunoSEQ multiplex PCR; in TCRdb, only in-frame clones are kept and a portion is missing. The data contain roughly 250,000 clones, approximately 90% of them singletons. Sequenced: PBMCs or T cells enriched from blood (not recorded which). The receptors shown here come from a human donor in a cohort exposed to, infected with or recovered from COVID-19 (not recorded which). The donor label of this sample is uncertain.

The chain links TRBV5-8 to TRBJ1-5, with D perhaps TRBD1 (5 bases). This CDR3 is 15 amino acids long. V gave up 0 bases and J gave up 3 bases, with 10 bases separating them. Germline CDR1 is SGHTS and CDR2 is YDEGEE. CDR3 nucleotide sequence: TGTGCCAGCAGCTTGGAACAAGGGGCCAATCAGCCCCAGCATTTT. Amino acid sequence: CASSLEQGANQPQHF.

The rearrangement joins TRBV10-3 to TRBJ1-5; the D gene is possibly TRBD1 (5 bases). The CDR3 totals 12 residues. The V gene lost 4 bases and the J gene lost 10 bases, with 11 bases spanning the gap. CDR1 and CDR2 from the germline V gene are ENHRY and SYGVKD. CDR3 in DNA: TGTGCCATCAGTGGGGCGGGGGAACCCCAGCATTTT. Its translation: CAISGAGEPQHF.

The chain is built from TRBV5-4 and TRBJ1-2; no clear D gene. Germline CDR1 reads SGHNT; CDR2 reads YYREEE (reference sequence). The CDR3 loop spans 14 amino acids. Trimming cost V 0 bases and J 0 bases, with 6 bases left between them. The CDR3 reads CASSLDRSNYGYTF. In nucleotides, the CDR3 is TGTGCCAGCAGCTTGGACAGATCTAACTATGGCTACACCTTC.

The V and J genes are TRBV25-1 and TRBJ2-1; D gene uncertain. V shed 2 bases and J shed 3 bases, with 5 bases lying between them. This CDR3 has 13 amino acids. The V gene's germline CDR1 is MGHDK and CDR2 SYGVNS. The CDR3 sequence is CASSENFYNEQFF. The CDR3 DNA sequence: TGTGCCAGCAGTGAAAACTTCTACAATGAGCAGTTCTTC.

The chain carries TRBV11-3 and TRBJ1-1, with TRBD1 matching 7 bases. The CDR3 covers 15 residues. CDR1 is SGHNT, CDR2 YENEEA, per germline. Trimming cost V 3 bases and J 5 bases; bases outside gene matches: 9. The CDR3 nucleotides read TGTGCCAGCAGCTTCCCGGGACAGCCCATTACTGAAGCTTTCTTT. Protein product: CASSFPGQPITEAFF.

This chain connects TRBV4-1 to TRBJ1-1; 8 nucleotides match TRBD1. The CDR3 covers 15 residues. Germline CDR1 and CDR2: MGHRA and YSYEKL. Losses at the gene ends were 3 bases for V and 1 base for J; bases not matched to a gene: 4. CDR3 nucleotide sequence: TGCGCCAGCAGCCATTACGGACAGGGGAACACTGAAGCTTTCTTT. Protein product: CASSHYGQGNTEAFF.

The gene calls are TRBV5-6 and TRBJ2-3, with 7 bases identical to TRBD2. V lost 0 bases to trimming and J lost 5 bases; unmatched junction nucleotides: 9. The germline gives CDR1 SGHDT, CDR2 YYEEEE. This CDR3 has 16 amino acids. The CDR3 spells CASSLEIWGGQDTQYF. In DNA, the CDR3 is TGTGCCAGCAGCTTGGAAATATGGGGGGGTCAAGATACGCAGTATTTT.

The chain is built from TRBV7-6 and TRBJ1-1, with 9 bases that match TRBD1. With V trimmed by 5 bases and J by 6 bases, 7 bases remained unmatched. This CDR3 contains 14 residues. Per the germline V gene, CDR1 is SGHVS and CDR2 is FNYEAQ. The CDR3 coding sequence is TGTGCCAGCAGCACAGGGGGCGCGGTAGCTGAAGCTTTCTTT. Translating it yields CASSTGGAVAEAFF.

This clone has only a few counts. The genes are TRBV5-1 and TRBJ1-3; possible D gene TRBD1, 6 bases. The CDR3 has 15 amino acids. Germline values: CDR1 SGHRS, CDR2 YFSETQ. Trimming cost V 4 bases and J 1 base, with 12 bases left between them. The CDR3 is CASSGGLGSGNTIYF. The CDR3 DNA reads as TGCGCCAGCAGCGGGGGCCTCGGGTCTGGAAACACCATATATTTT. The full variable domain, completed using reference TRBV5-1 and TRBJ1-3, is KAGVTQTPRYLIKTRGQQVTLSCSPISGHRSVSWYQQTPGQGLQFLFEYFSETQRNKGNFPGRFSGRQFSNSRSEMNVSTLELGDSALYLCASSGGLGSGNTIYFGEGSWLTVV.

The J gene is TRBJ2-2, the V gene TRBV28; TRBD2 matches at 8 bases. Germline CDR1 and CDR2: MDHEN and SYDVKM. V lost 7 bases and J lost 4; bases outside the gene matches: 8. CDR3 length: 15 residues. Here the CDR3 DNA reads TGTGCCAGCACCCACCGGGGGGGCCGCACCGGGGAGCTGTTTTTT. Amino acid sequence: CASTHRGGRTGELFF.

This clone occurred once. The rearrangement uses TRBV5-6 and TRBJ2-5; TRBD2 aligns across 9 bases. The CDR3 is 15 residues long. After removal of 0 bases from V and 5 bases from J, the junction contained 5 bases not matched to a gene. Germline lookup yields CDR1 SGHDT and CDR2 YYEEEE. DNA of the CDR3: TGTGCCAGCAGCTTGGCCCAGCGGGGGGCTGAGACCCAGTACTTC. Its translation: CASSLAQRGAETQYF.

V gene TRBV7-2 combines with J gene TRBJ2-7; 10 positions match TRBD1. The trim removed 1 base at V and 1 base at J, leaving 7 bases unmatched. CDR1 and CDR2 (germline): SGHTA, FQGNSA. The CDR3 runs to 17 residues. CDR3 nucleotides: TGTGCCAGCAGCTTAGACCCTCGACAGGGGGCTTCCTACGAGCAGTACTTC. Translating gives CASSLDPRQGASYEQYF.

Details on this clone: Other DNA sequences of this sample code for an identical CDR3. The genes are TRBV10-3 and TRBJ1-5; TRBD1 agrees at 10 bases. Looked up from germline, CDR1 is ENHRY and CDR2 is SYGVKD. This CDR3 region has 14 residues. Trimming removed 6 bases from V and 4 bases from J; junction bases left unmatched: 3. As DNA, the CDR3 is TGTGCCATCAGCGGACAGGGGGGAAATCAGCCCCAGCATTTT. It yields the protein CAISGQGGNQPQHF.

This clone was detected once. The V gene is TRBV18, the J gene TRBJ1-5; weak D call: TRBD1 (6 bases). V lost 3 bases and J 1 base, leaving 10 bases between the germline ends. Germline V gene sequence: CDR1 KGHSH, CDR2 LQKENI. There are 15 residues in the CDR3. This CDR3 reads CASSPTGQSNQPQHF. CDR3 in DNA: TGTGCCAGCTCACCGACCGGACAGAGCAATCAGCCCCAGCATTTT.

The V and J genes are TRBV24-1 and TRBJ1-5; 7 nucleotides agree with TRBD1. The germline gives CDR1 KGHDR, CDR2 SFDVKD. V dropped 4 bases and J dropped 5; count of bases not matched to a gene: 7. CDR3 length: 15 residues. The CDR3 bases are TGTGCCACCAGTGACGCTACAGGGGATTATCAGCCCCAGCATTTT. Amino acids: CATSDATGDYQPQHF.

The chain recombines TRBV7-9 with TRBJ1-2; TRBD1 might be the D (5 bases). This CDR3 has 14 residues. Trimming left V 2 bases short and J 3 bases short, with 10 bases between. Looked up from germline, CDR1 is SEHNR and CDR2 is FQNEAQ (reference sequence). As DNA, the CDR3 is TGTGCCAGCAGCTTATTAACCAGGGACTATGGCTACACCTTC. It translates to CASSLLTRDYGYTF.

The rearrangement links TRBV25-1 to TRBJ2-7; possibly TRBD2 for D (5 bases). With 5 bases removed from V and 3 bases from J, the gap between germline ends came to 8 bases. The CDR3 extends over 12 amino acids. Per the germline V gene, CDR1 is MGHDK and CDR2 is SYGVNS. DNA of the CDR3: TGTGCCAGCAGTCCCGGGGACTACGAGCAGTACTTC. It yields the protein CASSPGDYEQYF.

This clone was detected a few times. The CDR3 DNA follows: TGTGCCAGCAGCCAAGTTTCACTAGCGGAGCTACAAGAGACCCAGTACTTC. It yields the protein CASSQVSLAELQETQYF. The rearrangement joins TRBV3-1 (or the pseudogene TRBV3-2) to TRBJ2-5; 8 positions agree with TRBD2. This CDR3 is built from 17 residues. From germline, CDR1 is LGHDT and CDR2 YNNKEL (reference sequence). V dropped 1 base and J dropped 2; count of bases not matched to a gene: 9.

The chain recombines TRBV7-2 with TRBJ2-7; the D gene is possibly TRBD1 (6 bases). CDR3 length: 15 residues. V was cut by 1 base and J by 2 bases, with 12 bases left in between. CDR1 and CDR2 from the germline V gene are SGHTA and FQGNSA. CDR3 loop: CASSLEDSETYEQYF. The CDR3 nucleotides are TGTGCCAGCAGCTTAGAGGACAGCGAGACCTACGAGCAGTACTTC. Full variable domain (outside the CDR3, taken from reference TRBV7-2 and TRBJ2-7): GAGVSQSPSNKVTEKGKDVELRCDPISGHTALYWYRQSLGQGLEFLIYFQGNSAPDKSGLPSDRFSAERTGGSVSTLTIQRTQQEDSAVYLCASSLEDSETYEQYFGPGTRLTVT.

This chain connects TRBV30 to TRBJ2-7; the match to TRBD2 covers 8 bases. Germline CDR1 GTSNPN, CDR2 SVGIG (reference sequence). V lost 0 bases and J lost 12; bases outside the gene matches: 10. The length of the CDR3 is 13 residues. The CDR3, as DNA: TGTGCCTGGAGTGTACGGGAGGGACTCCGAGCGTACTTC. This codes for CAWSVREGLRAYF.

The rearrangement joins TRBV5-1 to TRBJ2-5; 14 nucleotides agree with TRBD2. This CDR3 is built from 16 residues. The V and J ends lost 5 bases and 4 bases, in that order; junction bases with no gene match: 7. The V gene's germline CDR1 is SGHRS and CDR2 YFSETQ. The CDR3 loop is CASRGTGTSGRETQYF. As DNA, the CDR3 is TGCGCCAGCAGGGGAACCGGGACTAGCGGGAGAGAGACCCAGTACTTC.

This chain joins TRBV4-1 and TRBJ1-5; D might be TRBD1 (6 bases). Trimming left V 1 base short and J 9 bases short, with 22 bases between. Per the germline V gene, CDR1 is MGHRA and CDR2 is YSYEKL. CDR3 length equals 17 residues. The CDR3 nucleotides read TGCGCCAGCAGCCAAGTGTCGTCCGACAGGACCGGGCGGCCCCAGCATTTT. Encoded protein: CASSQVSSDRTGRPQHF.

This chain uses TRBV19 with TRBJ2-2; TRBD1 is a possible D gene (6 bases). This CDR3 region has 18 residues. CDR1 is LNHDA and CDR2 is SQIVND in the germline V gene (reference sequence). V was trimmed by 4 bases and J by 2 bases, leaving 20 bases between them. CDR3 in amino acids: CASSTSTGWRGNTGELFF. Written as DNA, the CDR3 is TGTGCCAGTAGTACCTCTACAGGGTGGAGAGGAAACACCGGGGAGCTGTTTTTT.